This note documents a single T cell receptor beta chain sequence. The antigen is undetermined. This table comes from immunoSEQ multiplex PCR, and its TCRdb copy is limited to in-frame clones, with some not included. The data hold nearly 95,000 clones, with 85% to 95% observed a single time. Trimming pared 0 bases from V and 2 bases from J, leaving 8 bases between. This CDR3 region has 14 residues. In germline, CDR1 is LGHNA, CDR2 YSLEER. This specimen comes from a study of graft-versus-host responses after intestinal transplantation. Overall study: Uniformly, recipients were administered anti-thymocyte globulin induction with subsequent tacrolimus and steroids for around 3 years.

Study-level findings and limits: Some GvH clones were seen earlier in gut or blood, suggesting intestinal origin.

The sample was unstimulated CD8+ T cells sorted from spleen or lymph node cells, taken before intestinal transplant. The chain uses TRBV4-3 and TRBJ2-7; D remains unclear. This receptor was obtained from a human donor who received an intestinal transplant. The CDR3: CASSQDYAAYEQYF. Written as DNA, the CDR3 is TGCGCCAGCAGCCAAGATTATGCAGCCTACGAGCAGTACTTC.